This T cell receptor beta chain comes out of a study of blood T cells in healthy people across ages (dated by TCRdb to about 2015). Describing the broader study: In model experiments, roughly one uniquely barcoded TCR beta cDNA molecule per two T cells was captured by template switching. Using deep sequencing normalized with unique cDNA molecular identifiers, the study measured how TCR beta repertoire diversity changes with age. Four age groups were formed from the donors: young (average roughly 15 years), middle-aged (approximately 39), aged (about 62) and long-lived (about 80). Donors of different ages were randomly distributed across sequencing lanes to avoid experimental bias. Two additional independent replicas of 1 million unique cDNA reads from the same blood draw were analyzed for two donors (one aged 18 to 30 and one aged 80 or older).

Beyond this particular receptor, the publication reports: As age increased, observed TCR beta diversity per million T cells dropped in a roughly linear way, and a significant reduction was already evident by age about 40. Compared with the aged group, the long-lived group had more naive CD4+ T cells, fewer expanded clones and increased TCR diversity, suggesting age selection. Estimates of total diversity based on one million sequenced T cells were regarded as lower bounds and as underestimates. The percentage of naive T cells measured by flow cytometry correlated strongly with observed TCR beta diversity. Since profiling was done on bulk unsorted PBMCs, naive and antigen-experienced compartments could not be conclusively compared. Donor CMV infection status was unknown, potentially confounding age-related changes in expanded clonotypes.

The CDR3 runs 15 residues from the cysteine to the phenylalanine. CDR3 DNA only is kept here, 45 bases in frame from base 1. For CDR1 and CDR2, the germline V gene lists SGHTA and FQGNSA. V lost 1 base and J lost 5 bases, and the count of bases not matched to a germline gene is 4. Receptor libraries were prepared by 5' RACE. Sequencing was performed on an Illumina HiSeq 2500. The second PCR ran for roughly 7 to 12 cycles and used a J-beta primer mix along with a sample-barcoded 5' primer. A unique molecular identifier was introduced onto each TCR beta cDNA molecule by a template-switch 5' adaptor carrying 12 random nucleotides. Each sample yielded at least 2.5 million CDR3-containing paired-end reads. First-strand cDNA was synthesized from all RNA with the Mint cDNA synthesis kit, primed by a TRBC-specific oligonucleotide. Following uracil-DNA glycosylase treatment, a first 18-cycle PCR with universal primers M1SS and BC2_uni_R was performed on all cDNA. The paper's data handling went like this. Each sample was normalized by randomly selecting 1 million high-quality reads, each carrying a distinct molecular identifier. Reads with shared molecular identifiers were discarded instead of being binned into consensus sequences. MiTCR, with a Q25 quality threshold and the strictest error-elimination algorithm, was used for CDR3 identification, clonotype clustering and error correction. A nonparametric unseen species model with Euler transformation was used to estimate a lower bound on total TCR beta diversity. TCRdb reworked the public reads: Q25 trimming with fastp, MiXCR clone assembly, productive beta chains retained. When rows share a CDR3 protein, they turn into one entry using the most common DNA and genes. The V and J calls were determined by TCRdb, not by the authors. Recorded for this sample are almost 800,000 distinct CDR3 sequences; 58% of them occurred a single time. Roughly 22% of the sample is held by the ten biggest clonotypes.

Systemically healthy Caucasian individuals from Russia, 39 in total and aged about 6 to 90 years, were included as donors. Each donor gave approximately 9.3 milliliters of peripheral blood, collected into EDTA-treated Vacutainer tubes. PBMCs were isolated by Ficoll-Paque density-gradient centrifugation, with at least 6.5 million obtained per sample. Total RNA, at least 6 micrograms per sample, was extracted from PBMCs with Trizol reagent. The percentages of naive CD45RAhigh/CD27high T cells were determined by flow cytometry on a PBMC aliquot from every donor. Of note for this clonotype: Its binding antigen is unknown. Base qualities are missing; no much larger clone stands one base away.

The chain is made from TRBV7-2 and TRBJ2-1; TRBD2 fits 8 bases in the junction. This TCR was recovered from a man aged 30-40 years in good health. The sequencing sample was made of blood. The CDR3 protein is CASSLGGLGNNEQFF. The nucleotide sequence is TGTGCCAGCAGCTTAGGGGGACTAGGCAACAATGAGCAGTTCTTC.